What follows are 31 T cell receptor beta chains derived from one specimen sequenced in a study of shared clonotypes between healthy human individuals. Sequencing used immunoSEQ multiplex PCR; TCRdb keeps in-frame clones, though not all of them. The sample lists 300,000 to 350,000 clones, around 70% occurring once. Sequenced material: memory CD4+ T cells sorted from blood. The subset: CD45RA-negative fraction. These receptor sequences come from a man younger than 45 in good health.

The chain links TRBV7-9 to TRBJ2-2; no definite D call. CDR3 length equals 14 residues. The germline gives CDR1 SEHNR, CDR2 FQNEAQ (reference sequence). Trimming took 0 bases from V and 6 from J, leaving 8 bases between them. The CDR3 region has the DNA TGTGCCAGCAGCTTAGCAAGCACTCCCGGGGAGCTGTTTTTT. This gives the protein CASSLASTPGELFF. The entire variable domain, with the rest obtained from reference TRBV7-9 and TRBJ2-2, is as follows: DTGVSQNPRHKITKRGQNVTFRCDPISEHNRLYWYRQTLGQGPEFLTYFQNEAQLEKSRLLSDRFSAERPKGSFSTLEIQRTEQGDSAMYLCASSLASTPGELFFGEGSRLTVL.

The chain is built from TRBV5-1 and TRBJ1-4, with 8 bases aligning to TRBD1. V gave up 0 bases and J gave up 5 bases; unmatched junction bases: 0. CDR1 and CDR2 (germline): SGHRS, YFSETQ. CDR3 size: 14 residues. This CDR3 reads CASSLGTGNEKLFF. The CDR3 region has the DNA TGCGCCAGCAGCTTGGGGACAGGGAATGAAAAACTGTTTTTT.

This chain uses TRBV28 with TRBJ1-1; D is undetermined. Germline values: CDR1 MDHEN, CDR2 SYDVKM. The length of the CDR3 is 16 residues. The V and J ends lost 3 bases and 0 bases respectively, with 14 bases between them. CDR3 sequence (DNA): TGTGCCAGCAGTTTCTATTTCTCCAACATGAACACTGAAGCTTTCTTT. It codes for CASSFYFSNMNTEAFF.

V is TRBV10-1 and J is TRBJ2-1; no reliable D call. This CDR3 is 12 amino acids long. Germline V CDR1 and CDR2: WNHNN, SYGVQD (reference sequence). Between the trimmed V and J ends, which lost 2 bases and 3 bases, there was a span of 2 bases. The CDR3, as DNA: TGCGCCAGCAGTGAGATCTACAATGAGCAGTTCTTC. Translation: CASSEIYNEQFF.

The rearrangement joins TRBV2 to TRBJ1-4; D not certain. With 7 bases removed from V and 0 bases from J, the gap between germline ends came to 15 bases. CDR1 is SNHLY and CDR2 is FYNNEI in the germline V gene. The CDR3 runs to 16 residues. The CDR3 coding sequence is TGTGCCAGCACACTCAGAGACCTCCCAACTAATGAAAAACTGTTTTTT. Amino acids: CASTLRDLPTNEKLFF.

This clone was found once. The chain is built from TRBV19 and TRBJ1-1; no reliable D call. CDR1 LNHDA and CDR2 SQIVND come from the germline V gene (reference sequence). The CDR3 runs to 11 residues. With 6 bases removed from V and 1 base from J, the gap between germline ends came to 3 bases. The CDR3 loop is CASRKNTEAFF. CDR3 bases: TGTGCCAGTAGGAAGAACACTGAAGCTTTCTTT.

The chain couples TRBV30 to TRBJ2-5, with 7 bases that match TRBD2. CDR1 GTSNPN and CDR2 SVGIG come from the germline V gene (reference sequence). This CDR3 comprises 13 residues. J lost 2 bases, V lost 4 bases, and 4 bases had no gene match. CDR3 loop: CAWNPSGQETQYF. CDR3 sequence (DNA): TGTGCCTGGAACCCTAGCGGACAAGAGACCCAGTACTTC.

This clone was counted once. The chain joins TRBV6-5 to TRBJ2-7; D gene ambiguous. Germline assignment: CDR1 MNHEY and CDR2 SVGAGI. The CDR3 runs to 15 residues. V lost 0 bases and J 8 bases, leaving 17 bases between the germline ends. In DNA, the CDR3 is TGTGCCAGCAGTTACTCGTCCCTAGGTTTTGGTCAGCAGTACTTC. As protein: CASSYSSLGFGQQYF.

The genes are TRBV7-9 and TRBJ2-3; 9 bases are a match to TRBD1. Germline lookup yields CDR1 SEHNR and CDR2 FQNEAQ (reference sequence). This CDR3 region has 13 residues. V shed 5 bases and J 4 bases; nucleotides not matched to a gene: 1. CDR3 region: CASSRTGADTQYF. In nucleotides, the CDR3 is TGTGCCAGCAGCCGGACAGGGGCAGATACGCAGTATTTT.

The gene calls are TRBV10-3 and TRBJ2-1; 7 nucleotides align to TRBD2. The CDR3 spans 14 residues. The germline CDR1 and CDR2 sequences are ENHRY and SYGVKD. Losses at the gene ends were 4 bases for V and 1 base for J; bases not matched to a gene: 1. CDR3 bases: TGTGCCATCAGTGTCGGGGGGTCCTACAATGAGCAGTTCTTC. This sequence encodes CAISVGGSYNEQFF.

This clone was recorded only once. The chain joins TRBV10-3 to TRBJ2-1, with D maybe TRBD2 (6 bases). Germline values: CDR1 ENHRY, CDR2 SYGVKD. The V end was cut by 3 bases, the J end by 8 bases, with 20 bases between. The CDR3 has 16 amino acids. The CDR3 here is CAISDPTGDHIDEQFF. CDR3 DNA: TGTGCCATCAGTGACCCGACGGGAGATCATATCGATGAGCAGTTCTTC.

This clone was seen repeatedly, ten times or more. The V and J genes are TRBV6-5 and TRBJ2-7; TRBD2 matches 9 bases. The CDR3 has 15 amino acids. Germline V gene sequence: CDR1 MNHEY, CDR2 SVGAGI. Germline trimming cut 2 bases from V and 0 bases from J; bases unmatched to any gene: 2. The CDR3 DNA reads TGTGCCAGCAGTTACATTAGCGGGAGCTCCTACGAGCAGTACTTC. As protein: CASSYISGSSYEQYF.

The V call is TRBV28, the J call TRBJ2-3; D gene ambiguous. This CDR3 has 11 residues. V lost 6 bases, J lost 5 bases, and 6 bases lay in between. Germline V gives CDR1 MDHEN, CDR2 SYDVKM. CDR3 region: CASSEEDTQYF. In DNA, the CDR3 is TGTGCCAGCAGCGAAGAAGATACGCAGTATTTT.

This clone occurred once. A far larger clone is one base from this, pointing to a likely read error. This sample includes further DNA sequences coding for the same CDR3. The genes are TRBV11-2 and TRBJ2-5; tentatively, D is TRBD2 (6 bases). This CDR3 is built from 11 residues. Germline assignment: CDR1 SGHAT and CDR2 FQNNGV. Trimming removed 5 bases from V and 5 bases from J, with 6 bases in between. CDR3 DNA: TGTGCCAGCAGCCGGGGGGAGACCCAGTACTTC. It codes for CASSRGETQYF.

V usage is TRBV15 and J usage is TRBJ2-7; D possibly corresponds to TRBD1 (5 bases). Germline CDR1 LNHNV, CDR2 YYDKDF (reference sequence). This CDR3 has 14 amino acids. V lost 2 bases and J lost 5, with 13 bases in between. This CDR3 reads CATSRSRVAHEQYF. The CDR3 DNA reads TGTGCCACCAGCAGAAGCAGGGTAGCCCACGAGCAGTACTTC.

V gene TRBV5-1 combines with J gene TRBJ2-5; D is unclear. Germline V gene data show CDR1 as SGHRS and CDR2 as YFSETQ. The length of the CDR3 is 13 residues. Trimming shortened V by 2 bases and J by 5 bases, and 10 bases separated the two germline ends. Here the CDR3 reads CASSLALGETQYF. The DNA of the CDR3 is TGCGCCAGCAGCTTAGCGCTCGGGGAGACCCAGTACTTC. Complete variable domain (other parts from reference TRBV5-1 and TRBJ2-5): KAGVTQTPRYLIKTRGQQVTLSCSPISGHRSVSWYQQTPGQGLQFLFEYFSETQRNKGNFPGRFSGRQFSNSRSEMNVSTLELGDSALYLCASSLALGETQYFGPGTRLLVL.

The chain uses TRBV2 and TRBJ2-1; D not certain. The CDR3 length is 12 residues. Trimming took 11 bases from V and 12 from J, leaving 20 bases between them. Germline V gene data show CDR1 as SNHLY and CDR2 as FYNNEI. CDR3 bases: TGTGCCCGCCAAGTCGGCGGCTTCGGGCAGTTCTTC. Encoded protein: CARQVGGFGQFF.

A few counts support this clone. The J gene is TRBJ2-2, the V gene TRBV2, with D tentatively TRBD1 (5 bases). V was pared by 7 bases and J by 7 bases, with 13 bases between. The length of the CDR3 is 13 residues. In germline, CDR1 is SNHLY, CDR2 FYNNEI. CDR3 amino acids: CASKLDSGGELFF. CDR3 coding DNA: TGTGCCAGCAAACTCGACAGTGGCGGGGAGCTGTTTTTT.

The J gene is TRBJ1-5, the V gene TRBV5-8; D is unresolved. In germline, CDR1 is SGHTS, CDR2 YDEGEE. The CDR3 length is 17 residues. V was shortened by 1 base and J by 3 bases, with 17 bases between the two germline ends. Here the CDR3 reads CASSLIQSYTVNQPQHF. CDR3 nucleotides: TGTGCCAGCAGCTTGATTCAGTCTTATACAGTCAATCAGCCCCAGCATTTT.

The rearrangement joins TRBV18 to TRBJ1-1; a possible D gene is TRBD1 (5 bases). The CDR3 length is 15 residues. The germline V gene encodes CDR1 KGHSH and CDR2 LQKENI. The germline V and J ends were trimmed by 3 bases and 1 base, with 12 bases remaining between them. Here the CDR3 reads CASSPRTGGNTEAFF. The CDR3 bases are TGTGCCAGCTCACCCCGGACGGGGGGGAACACTGAAGCTTTCTTT.

This chain uses TRBV19 with TRBJ2-1; D unclear. The CDR3 is 15 residues long. CDR1 is LNHDA, CDR2 SQIVND, per germline (reference sequence). V gave up 4 bases and J gave up 4 bases, with 14 bases separating them. CDR3 protein: CASSTAGRDYNEQFF. The CDR3 DNA follows: TGTGCCAGTAGTACAGCCGGGCGAGATTACAATGAGCAGTTCTTC.

CDR3 residues: CAIESGGRNQPQHF. DNA for the CDR3: TGTGCCATCGAGTCAGGGGGCCGCAATCAGCCCCAGCATTTT. This chain uses TRBV10-3 with TRBJ1-5; the match to TRBD1 covers 8 bases. Germline V lookup: CDR1 ENHRY, CDR2 SYGVKD. Germline trimming cut 8 bases from V and 2 bases from J; bases unmatched to any gene: 5. This CDR3 has 14 residues.

The chain has TRBV4-1 and TRBJ1-5; D might be TRBD1 (5 bases). From germline, CDR1 is MGHRA and CDR2 YSYEKL. The CDR3 runs 15 residues. V gave up 4 bases and J gave up 5 bases, with 15 bases separating them. The CDR3: CASSPGYGGDQPQHF. The CDR3 coding sequence is TGCGCCAGCAGCCCGGGATACGGGGGGGATCAGCCCCAGCATTTT.

The rearrangement links TRBV5-5 to TRBJ1-1, with D possibly matching TRBD1 (5 bases). CDR1 and CDR2 from the germline V gene are SGHKS and YYEKEE (reference sequence). The CDR3 consists of 16 residues. The V end lost 6 bases, the J end lost 3 bases, and 21 bases lay between the germline ends. The CDR3 bases are TGTGCCAGCAACCCCGGCGGGGCGGCGGCGTACACTGAAGCTTTCTTT. The encoded protein is CASNPGGAAAYTEAFF. The complete variable domain, with remaining parts taken from reference TRBV5-5 and TRBJ1-1, reads DAGVTQSPTHLIKTRGQQVTLRCSPISGHKSVSWYQQVLGQGPQFIFQYYEKEERGRGNFPDRFSARQFPNYSSELNVNALLLGDSALYLCASNPGGAAAYTEAFFGQGTRLTVV.

This clone showed up many times. The rearrangement joins TRBV19 to TRBJ2-6, with 7 bases matching TRBD1. Germline V gene data show CDR1 as LNHDA and CDR2 as SQIVND (reference sequence). CDR3 size: 18 residues. V was clipped by 5 bases and J by 0 bases; unmatched bases: 10. CDR3 sequence: CASSLSTGTDSGANVLTF. The CDR3 bases are TGTGCCAGTAGTCTATCGACAGGGACCGACTCTGGGGCCAACGTCCTGACTTTC.

The chain employs TRBV10-3 and TRBJ2-5, with D uncertain. Trimming shortened V by 0 bases and J by 1 base, and 6 bases separated the two germline ends. The CDR3 runs 14 residues. Germline V gene data show CDR1 as ENHRY and CDR2 as SYGVKD. CDR3 amino acids: CAISESSGQETQYF. CDR3 coding DNA: TGTGCCATCAGTGAGTCTTCCGGCCAAGAGACCCAGTACTTC.

The chain links TRBV9 to TRBJ2-1; 7 bases fit TRBD1. Germline lookup yields CDR1 SGDLS and CDR2 YYNGEE. J was trimmed by 4 bases and V by 4 bases; bases with no gene match: 14. The CDR3 contains 17 residues. The DNA for the CDR3 is TGTGCCAGCAGCCCGCCCGCCGGACAGGAGAAATACAATGAGCAGTTCTTC. The encoded protein is CASSPPAGQEKYNEQFF. The full variable domain, rest sourced from reference TRBV9 and TRBJ2-1, is DSGVTQTPKHLITATGQRVTLRCSPRSGDLSVYWYQQSLDQGLQFLIQYYNGEERAKGNILERFSAQQFPDLHSELNLSSLELGDSALYFCASSPPAGQEKYNEQFFGPGTRLTVL.

This clone was counted a single time. The DNA of the CDR3 is TGTGCCAGCAGCCCTCAAAGGGCTAGCGGCTCCTACAATGAGCAGTTCTTC. Amino acid sequence: CASSPQRASGSYNEQFF. The chain joins TRBV13 to TRBJ2-1; 7 bases match TRBD2. V lost 5 bases, J lost 0 bases, and 10 bases stayed unmatched. The germline V gene has CDR1 PRHDT and CDR2 FYEKMQ (reference sequence). This CDR3 spans 17 amino acids.

V gene TRBV6-5 combines with J gene TRBJ1-5; D gene unclear. There are 13 residues in the CDR3. Between the trimmed V and J ends, which lost 0 bases and 6 bases, there was a span of 6 bases. Germline V gene data show CDR1 as MNHEY and CDR2 as SVGAGI. CDR3 DNA: TGTGCCAGCAGTTACTCCCCGGGTCAGCCCCAGCATTTT. Protein: CASSYSPGQPQHF.

J is TRBJ1-2 and V is TRBV28; TRBD1 aligns across 7 bases. The CDR3 runs 14 residues. CDR1 is MDHEN, CDR2 SYDVKM, per germline. V shed 6 bases and J 3 bases; nucleotides not matched to a gene: 7. The CDR3 loop is CASSQLGTDYGYTF. In nucleotides, the CDR3 is TGTGCCAGCAGCCAGCTGGGGACAGACTATGGCTACACCTTC.

The chain has TRBV30 and TRBJ1-4; 7 positions match TRBD1. The CDR3 covers 16 residues. Germline V CDR1 and CDR2: GTSNPN, SVGIG (reference sequence). Unmatched junction bases numbered 10, after V lost 1 base and J lost 5 bases. As DNA, the CDR3 is TGTGCCTGGAGTGATTATAAGGGACAGAAAAATGAAAAACTGTTTTTT. Translation gives CAWSDYKGQKNEKLFF.